The count of the clone carrying this T cell receptor (beta chain) is one. The data originate from a study of blood T cell repertoires in COVID-19. Profiling relied on immunoSEQ multiplex PCR, and the TCRdb table lists in-frame clones only, not all of them. The sample has approximately 260,000 clones, roughly 86% seen once. All enrollees were roughly 18 to 90 years old and from 25 or so US areas. CDR1 is MNHEY, CDR2 SMNVEV, per germline (reference sequence). The CDR3 runs 16 residues. J lost 4 bases, V lost 5 bases, and 9 bases had no gene match. The sequenced sample consisted of PBMCs or T cells enriched from blood (not recorded which). The chain employs TRBV27 and TRBJ2-5; 11 nucleotides align to TRBD2. The receptor's source is a woman aged 40 to 50 with acute COVID-19. CDR3 in DNA: TGTGCCAGCAGTCCATTAGCGGGAGGGCCCCGAGAGACCCAGTACTTC. Its protein product is CASSPLAGGPRETQYF.